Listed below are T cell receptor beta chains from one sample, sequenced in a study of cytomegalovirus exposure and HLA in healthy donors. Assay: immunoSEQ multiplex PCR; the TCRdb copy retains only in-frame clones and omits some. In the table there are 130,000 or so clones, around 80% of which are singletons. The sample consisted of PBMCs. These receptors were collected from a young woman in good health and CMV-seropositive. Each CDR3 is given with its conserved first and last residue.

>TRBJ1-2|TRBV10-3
CAISEQTDPIYGYTF
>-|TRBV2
CASSAPWQGGEQYF
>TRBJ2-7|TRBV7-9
CASSPIPYEQYF
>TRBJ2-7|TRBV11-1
CASSRGTGGAYEQYF
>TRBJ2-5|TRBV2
CASRRGGVETQYF
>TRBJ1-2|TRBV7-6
CASSLGQGARGYTF
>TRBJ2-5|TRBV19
CASSIQGGFQETQYF
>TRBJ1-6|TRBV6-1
CASIGRASYNSPLHF
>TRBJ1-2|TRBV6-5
CASSYGQERLPYGYTF
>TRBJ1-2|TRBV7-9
CASSSGETLYGYTF
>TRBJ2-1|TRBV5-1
CASSPLLGGEGFF
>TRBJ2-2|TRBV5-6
CASSLWANTGELFF
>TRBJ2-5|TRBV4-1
CASSQTSGVGTQYF
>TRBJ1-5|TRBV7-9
CASSTAGQPQHF
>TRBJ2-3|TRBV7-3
CASSLGITGDTQYF
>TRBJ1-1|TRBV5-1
CATDDEVGTEAFF
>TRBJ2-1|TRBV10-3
CATGTSGPNEQFF